A single sample gave rise to the 9 T cell receptor beta chains below, sequenced in a study of blood T cells in healthy people across ages. Primed by a sample-barcoded 5' primer and a J-beta primer mix, a second PCR proceeded for about 6 to 11 cycles. Each CDR3 protein is one row after TCRdb ran MiXCR on the 5' RACE reads. The table lists 1.5 million to 2 million distinct CDR3 sequences, about 28% of them singletons, with 7.7% in the top ten. The specimen sequenced was blood. The receptors come from a young woman in good health.

This clonotype was detected only once. A far bigger clonotype differs at one base, so this is likely a read error. The chain is built from TRBV12-3 or TRBV12-4 and TRBJ2-7, with D uncertain. The CDR3 runs to 12 residues. The CDR3 DNA follows: TGTGCCGGCAGTTTACTCACCTACGAGCAGTACTTC. Translated, it gives CAGSLLTYEQYF.

The V call is TRBV18, the J call TRBJ1-3; unclear D gene. This CDR3 spans 15 amino acids. V lost 3 bases to trimming and J lost 4 bases, with 13 bases between them. Germline lookup yields CDR1 KGHSH and CDR2 LQKENI. This CDR3 is CASSPRGRDGNTIYF. The CDR3 DNA is TGTGCCAGCTCACCGCGGGGAAGAGACGGAAACACCATATATTTT.

This clonotype has a handful of counts. The chain joins TRBV2 to TRBJ1-2; D is possibly TRBD1 (5 bases). Germline values: CDR1 SNHLY, CDR2 FYNNEI. Trimming pared 3 bases from V and 7 bases from J, leaving 12 bases between. CDR3 length equals 13 residues. Written as DNA, the CDR3 is TGTGCCAGCAGTGAGTTCGAGGGGCGTGGCTACACCTTC. Translating gives CASSEFEGRGYTF.

This clonotype was seen ten or more times. The chain uses TRBV30 and TRBJ2-7, with D uncertain. Looked up from germline, CDR1 is GTSNPN and CDR2 is SVGIG (reference sequence). With 0 bases removed from V and 0 bases from J, the gap between germline ends came to 6 bases. CDR3 length equals 13 residues. The DNA of the CDR3 is TGTGCCTGGAGTGTAGGATCCTCCTACGAGCAGTACTTC. Its protein product is CAWSVGSSYEQYF. Combining the CDR3 with reference TRBV30 and TRBJ2-7 gives the whole variable domain SQTIHQWPATLVQPVGSPLSLECTVEGTSNPNLYWYRQAAGRGLQLLFYSVGIGQISSEVPQNLSASRPQDRQFILSSKKLLLSDSGFYLCAWSVGSSYEQYFGPGTRLTVT.

This clonotype occurred a few times. The chain employs TRBV5-1 and TRBJ1-2, with a weak D call TRBD1 (5 bases). V gave up 4 bases and J gave up 4 bases, with 14 bases separating them. The CDR3 length is 14 residues. The germline V gene encodes CDR1 SGHRS and CDR2 YFSETQ. CDR3 protein: CASSTQTALYGYTF. The CDR3 DNA follows: TGCGCCAGCAGCACACAGACAGCCCTCTATGGCTACACCTTC.

A remark on this clonotype: A far more abundant clone sits one base away, making this likely a read error. This sequence joins TRBV4-1 and TRBJ2-7; unclear D gene. The CDR3 has 12 amino acids. CDR1 and CDR2 from the germline V gene are MGHRA and YSYEKL. CDR3 in amino acids: CARSLVGSEQYF. The CDR3 bases are TGCGCCCGCAGCCTAGTGGGGTCCGAGCAGTACTTC.

This clonotype appeared a few times. J is TRBJ2-7 and V is TRBV28; TRBD1 might be the D (5 bases). The CDR3 runs 12 residues. V lost 8 bases, J lost 6 bases, and 14 bases lay in between. Germline V gene data show CDR1 as MDHEN and CDR2 as SYDVKM. In DNA, the CDR3 is TGTGCCAGCGTTGGGGCTGTTGCCGAGCAGTACTTC. Residues: CASVGAVAEQYF.

J is TRBJ2-3 and V is TRBV4-2; weak D call: TRBD2 (6 bases). V was clipped by 1 base and J by 2 bases, with 16 bases between them. Germline CDR1 is LGHNA and CDR2 is YNFKEQ. This CDR3 contains 17 residues. Here the CDR3 reads CASSQGQRAGLTDTQYF. CDR3 in DNA: TGTGCCAGCAGCCAAGGTCAGAGAGCGGGCCTCACAGATACGCAGTATTTT.

The J gene is TRBJ1-6, the V gene TRBV7-9; D remains ambiguous. Per the germline V gene, CDR1 is SEHNR and CDR2 is FQNEAQ (reference sequence). The CDR3 extends over 16 amino acids. With 5 bases removed from V and 4 bases from J, the gap between germline ends came to 15 bases. The CDR3 bases are TGTGCCAGCAGCGAGTCCGGGAGTGGGTATAATTCACCCCTCCACTTT. It is translated as CASSESGSGYNSPLHF.